The next 21 T cell receptor beta chains were all read from a single sample in a study of a mutant IDH1 vaccine in newly diagnosed glioma. Indicated time point: week 47, end of study. One vaccine dose held 300 ug of mutant IDH1 20-mer peptide and came with topical imiquimod. No cognate antigen is known for these TCRs. TCRdb's copy holds only in-frame clones and misses some; the assay was immunoSEQ multiplex PCR. The table records 30,000 to 35,000 clones, 75% to 95% of them present only once. This specimen was PBMCs, taken from a glioma patient whose treatment included an IDH1 peptide vaccine. The receptor set was obtained from a woman aged 40-49 years with glioma.

This chain links TRBV7-6 with TRBJ1-1; D remains unclear. This CDR3 region has 13 residues. Per germline, CDR1 SGHVS and CDR2 FNYEAQ. Trimming stripped 5 bases from V and 3 bases from J, with 10 bases between. CDR3 coding DNA: TGTGCCAGCAGCCAGGCGGGTCACACTGAAGCTTTCTTT. Translation: CASSQAGHTEAFF.

In the case of this clone: The junction differs from germline at one of its ends, possibly a read error. The genes are TRBV2 and TRBJ1-5, with D perhaps matching TRBD1 (5 bases). Per germline, CDR1 SNHLY and CDR2 FYNNEI. The CDR3 consists of 15 residues. CDR3 nucleotides: TGTGCCAGCAGTGAAGCCGGGCGGGACTATCAACCCCAGCATTTT. This codes for CASSEAGRDYQPQHF.

V gene TRBV29-1 combines with J gene TRBJ2-1; no clear D gene. From germline, CDR1 is SQVTM and CDR2 ANQGSEA. The CDR3 extends over 10 amino acids. Trimming removed 7 bases from V and 10 bases from J, with 11 bases in between. CDR3 residues: CSGGVAEQFF. CDR3 nucleotides: TGCAGCGGTGGTGTAGCCGAGCAGTTCTTC.

This clone was recorded once. The rearrangement links TRBV2 to TRBJ2-7, with D uncertain. Germline V gene lookup returns CDR1 SNHLY and CDR2 FYNNEI. V lost 4 bases, J lost 3 bases, and 7 bases lay in between. The CDR3 loop spans 12 amino acids. CDR3 nucleotides: TGTGCCAGCAGTGTATTGAGCTACGAGCAGTACTTC. It specifies CASSVLSYEQYF.

The chain's CDR3 is CASSPRLAGDHEQFF. As DNA, the CDR3 is TGTGCCAGCAGCCCGAGACTAGCGGGAGATCACGAGCAGTTCTTC. The chain joins TRBV6-5 to TRBJ2-1; 12 bases fit TRBD2. Germline V CDR1 and CDR2: MNHEY, SVGAGI. Germline trimming cut 6 bases from V and 10 bases from J; bases unmatched to any gene: 10. This CDR3 comprises 15 residues.

The rearrangement joins TRBV7-8 to TRBJ2-2, with TRBD2 as a possible D gene (5 bases). Germline V gives CDR1 SGHVS, CDR2 FQNEAQ. The V end was cut by 7 bases, the J end by 6 bases, with 9 bases between. CDR3 length equals 12 residues. The CDR3 protein is CASNLASGELFF. In DNA, the CDR3 is TGTGCCAGCAACCTAGCCTCCGGGGAGCTGTTTTTT.

This rearrangement joins TRBV4-1 to TRBJ2-5; no firm D call. The CDR3 loop spans 15 amino acids. The germline V gene has CDR1 MGHRA and CDR2 YSYEKL. Between the trimmed V and J ends, which lost 1 base and 2 bases, there was a span of 11 bases. CDR3 nucleotide sequence: TGCGCCAGCAGCCAAGGGTCTGCGGATCAAGAGACCCAGTACTTC. It encodes CASSQGSADQETQYF.

The chain is built from TRBV2 and TRBJ2-1; possible D gene TRBD2, 5 bases. This CDR3 spans 14 amino acids. V was trimmed by 2 bases and J by 6 bases, leaving 11 bases between them. The V gene's germline CDR1 is SNHLY and CDR2 FYNNEI. The DNA for the CDR3 is TGTGCCAGCAGTGAACCGGGAAGGAGCAATGAGCAGTTCTTC. Translating it yields CASSEPGRSNEQFF.

The chain is built from TRBV6-1 and TRBJ2-2, with D unresolved. Between the trimmed V and J ends, which lost 9 bases and 6 bases, there was a span of 17 bases. Germline-derived CDR1 and CDR2 are MNHNS and SASEGT. The CDR3 is 14 amino acids. The CDR3 region has the DNA TGTGCCAGAACGACCCTCGAGCGACCCGGGGAGCTGTTTTTT. Translated, it gives CARTTLERPGELFF.

DNA of the CDR3: TGTGCCAGCGGAGGGACAGGGGAATCGGTTGGTGAAAAACTGTTTTTT. It codes for CASGGTGESVGEKLFF. The rearrangement uses TRBV25-1 and TRBJ1-4; TRBD1 matches 10 bases. The length of the CDR3 is 16 residues. Trimming took 8 bases from V and 7 from J; bases not matched to a gene: 13. CDR1 MGHDK and CDR2 SYGVNS come from the germline V gene.

The chain couples TRBV7-2 to TRBJ1-1; TRBD1 might be the D (6 bases). V was cut by 2 bases and J by 4 bases, with 23 bases left in between. This CDR3 comprises 18 residues. CDR1 SGHTA and CDR2 FQGNSA come from the germline V gene. CDR3 bases: TGTGCCAGCAGCTTAAATCTCGGGGGGGCGCCGGCGGGCACTGAAGCTTTCTTT. It codes for CASSLNLGGAPAGTEAFF. Combining the CDR3 with reference TRBV7-2 and TRBJ1-1 gives the whole variable domain GAGVSQSPSNKVTEKGKDVELRCDPISGHTALYWYRQSLGQGLEFLIYFQGNSAPDKSGLPSDRFSAERTGGSVSTLTIQRTQQEDSAVYLCASSLNLGGAPAGTEAFFGQGTRLTVV.

The J gene is TRBJ2-3, the V gene TRBV10-1, with 10 bases that match TRBD2. The CDR3 is made up of 15 amino acids. V was clipped by 2 bases and J by 4 bases; unmatched bases: 3. Germline V gene data show CDR1 as WNHNN and CDR2 as SYGVQD (reference sequence). The CDR3 DNA reads TGCGCCAGCAGTGAGCAGCGGGGGGGCCCAGATACGCAGTATTTT. Amino acid sequence: CASSEQRGGPDTQYF.

V gene TRBV15 combines with J gene TRBJ1-4, with no clear D. Trimming removed 0 bases from V and 8 bases from J, with 4 bases in between. The CDR3 extends over 12 amino acids. In germline, CDR1 is LNHNV, CDR2 YYDKDF (reference sequence). This CDR3 is CATSREDEKLFF. The CDR3, as DNA: TGTGCCACCAGCAGAGAGGACGAAAAACTGTTTTTT.

The chain has TRBV5-1 and TRBJ2-5, with TRBD2 identical over 11 bases. The CDR3 consists of 15 residues. The germline V gene has CDR1 SGHRS and CDR2 YFSETQ. V shed 3 bases, J shed 1 base, and the junction held 2 bases outside the gene matches. The CDR3 DNA sequence: TGCGCCAGCAGCTCCGGACTAGCGGGCCAAGAGACCCAGTACTTC. Its protein is CASSSGLAGQETQYF. The variable domain in full, with the rest retrieved from reference TRBV5-1 and TRBJ2-5, is KAGVTQTPRYLIKTRGQQVTLSCSPISGHRSVSWYQQTPGQGLQFLFEYFSETQRNKGNFPGRFSGRQFSNSRSEMNVSTLELGDSALYLCASSSGLAGQETQYFGPGTRLLVL.

The J gene is TRBJ1-1, the V gene TRBV6-6, with D maybe TRBD1 (5 bases). Germline V CDR1 and CDR2: MNHNY, SVGAGI (reference sequence). V was cut by 2 bases and J by 4 bases, with 11 bases left in between. The CDR3 is 14 amino acids. The CDR3 loop reads CASSYGGTGTEAFF. The CDR3 nucleotides read TGTGCCAGCAGTTACGGGGGGACCGGCACTGAAGCTTTCTTT.

This chain joins TRBV18 and TRBJ1-1; D call uncertain. Trimming stripped 3 bases from V and 4 bases from J, with 9 bases between. CDR3 length: 13 residues. Germline assignment: CDR1 KGHSH and CDR2 LQKENI. The chain's CDR3 is CASSPLGFTEAFF. The CDR3 DNA follows: TGTGCCAGCTCACCTTTAGGTTTCACTGAAGCTTTCTTT.

V gene TRBV11-2 combines with J gene TRBJ2-1; 8 nucleotides match TRBD1. Trimming cost V 3 bases and J 7 bases; bases outside gene matches: 11. Germline CDR1 SGHAT, CDR2 FQNNGV. The CDR3 covers 16 residues. The CDR3 DNA reads TGTGCCAGCAGCTTTTTAGCCGGGACAGGATTGAATGAGCAGTTCTTC. Amino acid sequence: CASSFLAGTGLNEQFF.

This chain connects TRBV7-3 to TRBJ2-1; 12 bases are a match to TRBD2. Germline CDR1 and CDR2: SGHTA and FQGTGA. CDR3 length: 15 amino acids. J lost 9 bases, V lost 4 bases, and 7 bases had no gene match. DNA of the CDR3: TGTGCCAGCAGCTCCCGACTAGCGGGAGACGCTGAGCAGTTCTTC. It specifies CASSSRLAGDAEQFF.

The genes are TRBV2 and TRBJ1-5; no clear D. Germline CDR1 reads SNHLY; CDR2 reads FYNNEI. Trimming left V 8 bases short and J 4 bases short, with 12 bases between. The CDR3 is made up of 13 amino acids. In nucleotides, the CDR3 is TGTGCCAGCGACGTCGGGGTAAATCAGCCCCAGCATTTT. It is translated as CASDVGVNQPQHF.

The V and J genes are TRBV28 and TRBJ1-1; 7 nucleotides line up with TRBD1. CDR3 size: 12 residues. Germline lookup yields CDR1 MDHEN and CDR2 SYDVKM. The junction had 9 bases not matched to a gene; V was cut back by 6 bases and J by 11 bases. The CDR3 DNA reads as TGTGCCAGCAGGGTTCCCGGGACAGCGGCTTTCTTT. Protein: CASRVPGTAAFF.

The rearrangement uses TRBV10-1 and TRBJ2-1; a weak D match, TRBD1 (5 bases). CDR3 size: 11 residues. With 8 bases removed from V and 8 bases from J, the gap between germline ends came to 10 bases. From germline, CDR1 is WNHNN and CDR2 SYGVQD (reference sequence). The CDR3 DNA is TGCGCCAGCTCGAAGGGGTATGAGCAGTTCTTC. Amino acids: CASSKGYEQFF.